The 25 T cell receptor beta chains presented below share a single source sample, sequenced in a study of blood T cells in healthy people across ages. Primers used in a second PCR of about 7 to 12 cycles were a sample-barcoded 5' primer and a J-beta primer mix. TCRdb redid the calling of the 5' RACE reads with MiXCR, one entry per CDR3 protein. Here the sample spans 1.2 million to 1.5 million distinct CDR3 sequences, 42% being singletons. Sequencing was carried out using blood. These receptors were taken from a woman aged 18-35 years in good health.

The chain employs TRBV7-9 and TRBJ1-4; D is unclear. The germline gives CDR1 SEHNR, CDR2 FQNEAQ (reference sequence). The V end was cut by 5 bases, the J end by 8 bases, with 15 bases between. The CDR3 has 14 residues. The CDR3 spells CASSRVPGKEKLFF. The CDR3 coding sequence is TGTGCCAGCAGCCGGGTCCCGGGAAAGGAAAAACTGTTTTTT.

The genes are TRBV11-2 and TRBJ1-1; TRBD1 might be the D (5 bases). The CDR3 is 15 amino acids. V was pared by 3 bases and J by 4 bases, with 15 bases between. Per the germline V gene, CDR1 is SGHAT and CDR2 is FQNNGV. In DNA, the CDR3 is TGTGCCAGCAGCTTGAGGACAACCCGGGGCACTGAAGCTTTCTTT. Encoded protein: CASSLRTTRGTEAFF.

The chain recombines TRBV7-9 with TRBJ1-2, with D uncertain. Germline CDR1 SEHNR, CDR2 FQNEAQ (reference sequence). Trimming stripped 1 base from V and 2 bases from J, with 11 bases between. CDR3 length: 15 residues. This CDR3 is CASSLGERRNYGYTF. The CDR3 nucleotides are TGTGCCAGCAGCTTAGGGGAGAGAAGGAACTATGGCTACACCTTC.

This clonotype was observed a handful of times. The chain is built from TRBV30 and TRBJ1-1, with D uncertain. The V end lost 2 bases, the J end lost 5 bases, and 12 bases lay between the germline ends. Germline V gene lookup returns CDR1 GTSNPN and CDR2 SVGIG (reference sequence). The length of the CDR3 is 13 residues. CDR3 region: CAWSPPMGTEAFF. As DNA, the CDR3 is TGTGCCTGGAGTCCGCCCATGGGGACTGAAGCTTTCTTT.

This clonotype has more than one count but fewer than ten. The chain is built from TRBV5-1 and TRBJ2-3; no definite D call. The V end lost 0 bases, the J end lost 6 bases, and 17 bases lay between the germline ends. Germline CDR1 is SGHRS and CDR2 is YFSETQ. The CDR3 contains 16 residues. Here the CDR3 DNA reads TGCGCCAGCAGCTTGGCCGTGACTCAGGCTGGGGATACGCAGTATTTT. It yields the protein CASSLAVTQAGDTQYF.

This clonotype was recorded a few times. The chain has TRBV12-3 or TRBV12-4 and TRBJ2-3, with TRBD2 identical over 8 bases. The CDR3 has 15 residues. J lost 1 base, V lost 5 bases, and 5 bases had no gene match. The CDR3 DNA reads as TGTGCCAGCAGTAAGCGGGAGTTGGGCACAGATACGCAGTATTTT. Amino acids: CASSKRELGTDTQYF.

This clonotype was counted at least ten times. The J gene is TRBJ2-5, the V gene TRBV25-1; D could derive from TRBD1 or TRBD2 (5 bases each). Germline CDR1 MGHDK, CDR2 SYGVNS. CDR3 length: 15 amino acids. V shed 1 base and J shed 1 base, with 10 bases lying between them. Here the CDR3 DNA reads TGTGCCAGCAGTGAATCACGGGGCCTCCAAGAGACCCAGTACTTC. Protein: CASSESRGLQETQYF.

In this sample, this clonotype turned up a few times. The CDR3: CASRYAGVYEQFF. Here the CDR3 DNA reads TGTGCCAGCAGGTACGCCGGTGTGTATGAGCAGTTCTTC. This chain uses TRBV12-3 or TRBV12-4 with TRBJ2-1; D gene unclear. This CDR3 spans 13 amino acids. Trimming shortened V by 6 bases and J by 8 bases, and 14 bases separated the two germline ends.

The V and J genes are TRBV6-5 and TRBJ2-1; unclear D gene. CDR1 and CDR2 (germline): MNHEY, SVGAGI. The CDR3 runs 14 residues. Trimming took 5 bases from V and 10 from J, leaving 18 bases between them. The DNA for the CDR3 is TGTGCCAGCAGTGAATCGGAAGGTTGGTACGAGCAGTTCTTC. This encodes CASSESEGWYEQFF.

This clonotype was detected a few times. The chain uses TRBV20-1 and TRBJ2-1; TRBD2 matches 13 bases. The length of the CDR3 is 16 residues. Looked up from germline, CDR1 is DFQATT and CDR2 is SNEGSKA (reference sequence). V was clipped by 0 bases and J by 7 bases; unmatched bases: 6. DNA for the CDR3: TGCAGTGCTAGAGATAGACGGACTAGCGGGAGAAATGAGCAGTTCTTC. The encoded protein is CSARDRRTSGRNEQFF.

V and J are TRBV20-1 and TRBJ2-3; 9 positions match TRBD1. The V gene end was trimmed by 1 base and the J gene end by 3 bases; junction bases not matched to a gene: 5. This CDR3 is 15 amino acids long. CDR1 is DFQATT, CDR2 SNEGSKA, per germline (reference sequence). CDR3 DNA: TGCAGTGCTAGAGCGGACAGGGGAGAAACAGATACGCAGTATTTT. Its translation is CSARADRGETDTQYF.

This clonotype showed up just once. The chain has TRBV21-1 and TRBJ2-7. TRBV21-1 is a pseudogene segment. The CDR3 has 14 amino acids. As DNA, the CDR3 is TGTGCCAGCAGCAAAGCTATACCAAAATACGAGCAGTACTTC. This encodes CASSKAIPKYEQYF.

The gene calls are TRBV18 and TRBJ2-5; D is ambiguous. The J call is doubtful: the DNA matches TRBJ2-7 better. CDR1 and CDR2 (germline): KGHSH, LQKENI. The CDR3 is 13 residues long. Here the CDR3 reads CASSPPMDYEQYF. CDR3 sequence (DNA): TGTGCCAGCTCACCACCGATGGACTACGAGCAGTACTTC.

The chain is built from TRBV7-9 and TRBJ1-4; D is undetermined. CDR3 size: 11 residues. From germline, CDR1 is SEHNR and CDR2 FQNEAQ (reference sequence). V was cut by 5 bases and J by 7 bases, with 5 bases left in between. CDR3 bases: TGTGCCAGCAGCACAAGTGAAAAACTGTTTTTT. Its translation is CASSTSEKLFF.

This clonotype was seen just once. V usage is TRBV6-1 and J usage is TRBJ2-2, with D unclear. With 7 bases removed from V and 5 bases from J, the gap between germline ends came to 17 bases. CDR1 and CDR2 from the germline V gene are MNHNS and SASEGT. The CDR3 consists of 15 residues. This CDR3 reads CASKVYLGSTGELFF. The CDR3 nucleotides are TGTGCCAGCAAGGTGTACTTGGGTAGTACCGGGGAGCTGTTTTTT.

This clonotype has a handful of counts. V and J are TRBV12-3 or TRBV12-4 and TRBJ2-7, with TRBD2 matching over 8 bases. The CDR3 runs 14 residues. The ends lost 5 bases at V and 5 bases at J; junction bases unmatched: 8. The CDR3 reads CASSRFREGDEQYF. Here the CDR3 DNA reads TGTGCCAGCAGTCGCTTCCGGGAGGGCGACGAGCAGTACTTC.

Concerning this clonotype: A much larger clone lies a single base off, so this may be a read error. The chain combines TRBV2 with TRBJ2-7, with D possibly matching TRBD2 (6 bases). Per germline, CDR1 SNHLY and CDR2 FYNNEI. V gave up 7 bases and J gave up 0 bases, with 10 bases separating them. The CDR3 spans 13 residues. CDR3 bases: TGTGCCAGCACCGCGGGGCCCTCCTACGAGCAGTACTTC. Its translation: CASTAGPSYEQYF.

The V call is TRBV5-1, the J call TRBJ2-7; 7 nucleotides line up with TRBD1. V dropped 0 bases and J dropped 0; count of bases not matched to a gene: 6. The CDR3 is made up of 16 amino acids. The germline V gene encodes CDR1 SGHRS and CDR2 YFSETQ. The CDR3 region has the DNA TGCGCCAGCAGCTTGGGGACAGGCTACTTCTCCTACGAGCAGTACTTC. It codes for CASSLGTGYFSYEQYF. Looking up the rest from reference TRBV5-1 and TRBJ2-7 gives the full variable domain: KAGVTQTPRYLIKTRGQQVTLSCSPISGHRSVSWYQQTPGQGLQFLFEYFSETQRNKGNFPGRFSGRQFSNSRSEMNVSTLELGDSALYLCASSLGTGYFSYEQYFGPGTRLTVT.

The chain has TRBV20-1 and TRBJ2-2; D might be TRBD2 (5 bases). The V gene lost 5 bases and the J gene lost 0 bases, with 7 bases spanning the gap. CDR1 and CDR2 from the germline V gene are DFQATT and SNEGSKA (reference sequence). There are 13 residues in the CDR3. In DNA form, the CDR3 reads TGCAGTGCTTCACTAGCGAACACCGGGGAGCTGTTTTTT. Translating it yields CSASLANTGELFF.

This clonotype was counted a few times. V gene TRBV5-1 combines with J gene TRBJ2-1; D is ambiguous. The CDR3 runs 15 residues. Per germline, CDR1 SGHRS and CDR2 YFSETQ. V lost 4 bases and J 8 bases, leaving 19 bases between the germline ends. The CDR3 DNA sequence: TGCGCCAGCAGCAAGGGTACTCTTTTTTTGGATGAGCAGTTCTTC. Translated, it gives CASSKGTLFLDEQFF.

In this sample, this clonotype turned up a few times. The chain links TRBV7-2 to TRBJ2-5; 9 bases agree with TRBD2. V trimming: 2 bases; J trimming: 0 bases; junction bases outside the gene matches: 4. Germline CDR1 SGHTA, CDR2 FQGNSA. CDR3 length: 16 residues. This chain's CDR3 is CASSLSLAGNQETQYF. The CDR3, as DNA: TGTGCCAGCAGCTTAAGTCTAGCGGGGAACCAAGAGACCCAGTACTTC.

The chain joins TRBV5-1 to TRBJ1-6; D might be TRBD1 (6 bases). Between the trimmed V and J ends, which lost 0 bases and 1 base, there was a span of 11 bases. This CDR3 has 17 amino acids. The germline CDR1 and CDR2 sequences are SGHRS and YFSETQ. CDR3 bases: TGCGCCAGCAGCTTGGCAGGGGCAGGGTCCTATAATTCACCCCTCCACTTT. Translating it yields CASSLAGAGSYNSPLHF.

There are a few counts of this clonotype. The chain links TRBV30 to TRBJ2-5; tentatively, D is TRBD1 or TRBD2 (6 bases each). Trimming removed 0 bases at V and 4 bases at J, with 9 bases between. The V gene's germline CDR1 is GTSNPN and CDR2 SVGIG (reference sequence). The length of the CDR3 is 13 residues. In DNA, the CDR3 is TGTGCCTGGAGTGTGAGGGGGGCAGAGACCCAGTACTTC. This encodes CAWSVRGAETQYF.

Turning to this clonotype: One end of the junction does not line up with germline, which may come from a read error. The chain has TRBV6-5 and TRBJ1-2; D is ambiguous. The length of the CDR3 is 11 residues. Germline V gives CDR1 MNHEY, CDR2 SVGAGI. The CDR3 loop is CTSSQGRGYTF. The DNA for the CDR3 is TGTACCAGCAGTCAAGGACGCGGCTACACCTTC.

The chain uses TRBV24-1 and TRBJ2-1, with D uncertain. In germline, CDR1 is KGHDR, CDR2 SFDVKD. V gave up 0 bases and J gave up 7 bases, with 12 bases separating them. The CDR3 contains 15 residues. The CDR3 DNA is TGTGCCACCAGTGATTTGCGCGTGGGAAGGAATGAGCAGTTCTTC. It is translated as CATSDLRVGRNEQFF.